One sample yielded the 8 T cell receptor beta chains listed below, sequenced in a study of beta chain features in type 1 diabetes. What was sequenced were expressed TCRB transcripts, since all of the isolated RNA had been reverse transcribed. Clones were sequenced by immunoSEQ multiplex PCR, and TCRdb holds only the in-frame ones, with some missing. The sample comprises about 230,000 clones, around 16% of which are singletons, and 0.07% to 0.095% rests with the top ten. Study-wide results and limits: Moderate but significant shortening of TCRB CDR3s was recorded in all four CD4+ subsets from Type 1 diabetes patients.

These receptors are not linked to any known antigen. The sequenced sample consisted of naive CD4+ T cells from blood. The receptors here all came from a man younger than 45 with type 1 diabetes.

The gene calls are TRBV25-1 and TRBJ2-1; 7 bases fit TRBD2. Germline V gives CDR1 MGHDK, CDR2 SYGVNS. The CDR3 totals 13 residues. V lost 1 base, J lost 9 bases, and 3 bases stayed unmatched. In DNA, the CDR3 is TGTGCCAGCAGTGAATGGACTAGTGGTGAGCAGTTCTTC. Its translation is CASSEWTSGEQFF.

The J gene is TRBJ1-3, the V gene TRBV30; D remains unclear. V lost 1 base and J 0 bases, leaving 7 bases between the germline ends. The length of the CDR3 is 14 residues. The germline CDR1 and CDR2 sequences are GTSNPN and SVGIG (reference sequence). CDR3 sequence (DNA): TGTGCCTGGAGTGAAACCTTCTCTGGAAACACCATATATTTT. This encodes CAWSETFSGNTIYF.

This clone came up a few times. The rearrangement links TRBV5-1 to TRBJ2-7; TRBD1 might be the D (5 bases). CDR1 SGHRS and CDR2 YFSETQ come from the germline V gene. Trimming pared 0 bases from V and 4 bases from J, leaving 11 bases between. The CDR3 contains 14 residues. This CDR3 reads CASSLVRQSYEQYF. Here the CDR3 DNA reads TGCGCCAGCAGCTTGGTGAGACAGTCATACGAGCAGTACTTC.

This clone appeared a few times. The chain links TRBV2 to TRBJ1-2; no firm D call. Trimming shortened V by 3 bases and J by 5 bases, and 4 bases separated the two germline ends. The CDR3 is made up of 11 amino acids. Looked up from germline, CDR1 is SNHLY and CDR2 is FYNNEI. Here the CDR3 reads CASSEEYGYTF. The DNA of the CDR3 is TGTGCCAGCAGTGAGGAATATGGCTACACCTTC.

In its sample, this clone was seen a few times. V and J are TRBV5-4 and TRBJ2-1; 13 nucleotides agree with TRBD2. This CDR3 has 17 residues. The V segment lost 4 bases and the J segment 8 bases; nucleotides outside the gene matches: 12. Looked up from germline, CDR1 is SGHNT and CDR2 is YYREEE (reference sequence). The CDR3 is CASSLTPRTSGRYEQFF. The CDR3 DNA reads TGTGCCAGCAGCCTAACTCCAAGGACTAGCGGGAGATATGAGCAGTTCTTC.

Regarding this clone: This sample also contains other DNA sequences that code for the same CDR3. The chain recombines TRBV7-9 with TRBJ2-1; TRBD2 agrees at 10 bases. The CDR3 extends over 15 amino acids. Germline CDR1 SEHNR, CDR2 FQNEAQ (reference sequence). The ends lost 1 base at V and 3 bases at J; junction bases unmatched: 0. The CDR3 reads CASSLGLAGYNEQFF. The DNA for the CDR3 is TGTGCCAGCAGCTTAGGACTAGCGGGCTACAATGAGCAGTTCTTC. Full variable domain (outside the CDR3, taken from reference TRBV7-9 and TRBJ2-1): DTGVSQNPRHKITKRGQNVTFRCDPISEHNRLYWYRQTLGQGPEFLTYFQNEAQLEKSRLLSDRFSAERPKGSFSTLEIQRTEQGDSAMYLCASSLGLAGYNEQFFGPGTRLTVL.

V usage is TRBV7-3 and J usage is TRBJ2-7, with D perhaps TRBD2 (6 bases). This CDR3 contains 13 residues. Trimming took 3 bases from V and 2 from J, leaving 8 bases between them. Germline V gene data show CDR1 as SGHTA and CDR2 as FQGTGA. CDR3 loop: CASSFGGTYEQYF. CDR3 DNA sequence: TGTGCCAGCAGCTTCGGGGGAACCTACGAGCAGTACTTC.

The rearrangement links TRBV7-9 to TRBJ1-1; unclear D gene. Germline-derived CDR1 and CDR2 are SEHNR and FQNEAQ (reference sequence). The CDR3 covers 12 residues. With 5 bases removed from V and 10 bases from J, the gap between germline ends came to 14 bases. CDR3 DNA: TGTGCCAGCAGCCCAGACATAAAGATAGCTTTCTTT. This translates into CASSPDIKIAFF.